The clone carrying this T cell receptor (beta chain) was seen just once. Its specificity is unknown. After constant-region reverse-primer amplification, full-length variable regions underwent semi-nested PCR with Nested Universal Primer A. TCRdb passed the 5' RACE reads through MiXCR, listing each CDR3 protein once. The data contain under 65,000 distinct CDR3 sequences, roughly 30% of them singletons. Overall study findings and caveats: Greatest tumor Treg TCR overlap was with tumor naive CD4+ cells. The larger cohort examined one V-J beta rearrangement, not whole repertoires.

The CDR3 extends over 13 amino acids. Trimming removed 3 bases at V and 4 bases at J, with 7 bases between. The chain links TRBV12-3 or TRBV12-4 to TRBJ1-5; D remains unclear. The sequence was collected from a female donor with breast cancer. Sequenced sample: tumor-infiltrating memory CD4+ T cells sorted from the breast tumor. Described subset: memory CD4+ T cells, CD4+CD45RO+CD25-. The CDR3 region is CASSFQQNQPQHF. The CDR3 bases are TGTGCCAGCAGTTTTCAGCAGAATCAGCCCCAGCATTTT.